The T cell receptor beta chain described here comes from a study of shared clonotypes between healthy human individuals. This clone occurred once. Libraries were prepared by immunoSEQ multiplex PCR; TCRdb keeps only in-frame clonotypes and omits some of them. In the table there are roughly 590,000 clones, around 95% of which are singletons. The length of the CDR3 is 15 residues. V lost 2 bases to trimming and J lost 4 bases; unmatched junction nucleotides: 6. CDR1 and CDR2 from the germline V gene are SGDLS and YYNGEE. CD8 cells regarded as naive lacked CD45RO, were positively chosen for CCR7, and omitted terminally differentiated effector memory CD45RA+ cells.

V and J are TRBV9 and TRBJ2-4; 7 bases line up with TRBD1. This clonotype was sampled from a woman aged 25 to 39 in good health. The sequenced sample consisted of naive CD8+ T cells sorted from blood. CDR3 sequence (DNA): TGTGCCAGCAGCGTGGCTGGGACAGTTAAAAACATTCAGTACTTC. Encoded protein: CASSVAGTVKNIQYF.